The clone carrying this TCR beta chain came up once. Seattle enrolled patients during active infection and tracked them longitudinally. This CDR3 is 16 amino acids long. V shed 0 bases and J 8 bases; nucleotides not matched to a gene: 8. Germline V gene data show CDR1 as SGHDT and CDR2 as YYEEEE. Authors' processing steps: Quantification of nucleated cells was approximated via reference gene primer amplification. Assay used: immunoSEQ multiplex PCR; TCRdb lists only in-frame clones, some missing. V and J calls and clone size are as listed in that table; D and trimming were resolved from the DNA. Of 200,000 to 250,000 clones in the sample, about 90% are singletons; the top ten hold about 0.8%. The sample is drawn from a study of blood T cell repertoires in COVID-19. Whole-study context: Collection of acute and convalescent COVID-19 samples took place in the United States, Italy and Spain. The cDNA or gDNA used as material had been derived from T cells, B-cell-depleted T cells, or PBMCs.

The sequenced sample consisted of peripheral blood. This receptor was identified in a man aged 25-45 years with COVID-19, enrolled during active disease. V is TRBV5-6 and J is TRBJ1-6, with 7 bases that match TRBD1. In nucleotides, the CDR3 is TGTGCCAGCAGCTTGGGGAACAGGGGTGTCCATTCACCCCTCCACTTT. It codes for CASSLGNRGVHSPLHF.